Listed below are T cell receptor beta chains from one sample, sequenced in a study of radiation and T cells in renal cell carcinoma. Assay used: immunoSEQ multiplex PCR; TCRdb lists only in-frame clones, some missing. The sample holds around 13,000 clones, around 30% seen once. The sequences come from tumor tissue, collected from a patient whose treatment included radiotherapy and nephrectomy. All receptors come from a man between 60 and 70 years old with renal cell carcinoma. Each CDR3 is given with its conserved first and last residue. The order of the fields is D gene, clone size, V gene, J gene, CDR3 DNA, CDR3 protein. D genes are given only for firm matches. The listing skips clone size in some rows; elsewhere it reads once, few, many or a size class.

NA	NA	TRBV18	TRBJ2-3	TGTGCCAGCTCACCGCCTAGAGATACGCAGTATTTT	CASSPPRDTQYF
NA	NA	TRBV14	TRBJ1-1	TGTGCCAGCAGTCGAAGACCGGGGGACACCTTAACTAACACTGAAGCTTTCTTT	CASSRRPGDTLTNTEAFF
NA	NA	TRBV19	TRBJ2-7	TGTGCCAGTAGTACGTCAGGGGACGAGCAGTACTTC	CASSTSGDEQYF
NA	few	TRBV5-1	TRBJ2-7	TGCGCCAGCAGCTTGGAGGGCACCTACGAGCAGTACTTC	CASSLEGTYEQYF
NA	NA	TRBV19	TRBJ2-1	TGTGCCAGTAGTTTCGGGACACCCTACAATGAGCAGTTCTTC	CASSFGTPYNEQFF
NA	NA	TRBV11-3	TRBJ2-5	TGTGCCAGCAGCTTAGATGGGTCAGGGACGGAGACCCAGTACTTC	CASSLDGSGTETQYF
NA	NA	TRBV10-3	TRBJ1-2	TGTGCCATCAGTGTACAGGGAAGTGGCTACACCTTC	CAISVQGSGYTF
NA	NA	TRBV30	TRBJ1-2	TGTGCCTGGACCGGACAAGGGCGTACCTATGGCTACACCTTC	CAWTGQGRTYGYTF
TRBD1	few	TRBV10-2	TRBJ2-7	TGCGCCAGCTCGACAGGGGATATTTACGAGCAGTACTTC	CASSTGDIYEQYF
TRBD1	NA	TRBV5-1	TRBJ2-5	TGCGCCAGCAGCGTCGGTCTCCAGGGGGCAAGGGAGACCCAGTACTTC	CASSVGLQGARETQYF
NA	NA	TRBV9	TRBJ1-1	TGTGCCAGCAGCGTAGGAGGACACCTAGAAGCTTTCTTT	CASSVGGHLEAFF
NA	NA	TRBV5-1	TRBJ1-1	TGCGCCAGCAGCTTGGGTCAGGTGAGCACTGAAGCTTTCTTT	CASSLGQVSTEAFF
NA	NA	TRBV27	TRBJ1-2	TGTGCCAGCAGCCACAGGGTTGGCTATGGCTACACCTTC	CASSHRVGYGYTF
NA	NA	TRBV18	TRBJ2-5	TGTGCCAGCTCGACACAAGAGACCCAGTACTTC	CASSTQETQYF
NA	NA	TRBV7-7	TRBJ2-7	TGTGCCAGCAGCGTTGACGGTTCCTACGAGCAGTACTTC	CASSVDGSYEQYF
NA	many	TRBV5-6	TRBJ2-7	TGTGCCAGTGGATGGGGGTATTTCGAGCAGTACTTC	CASGWGYFEQYF
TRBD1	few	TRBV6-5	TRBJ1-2	TGTGCCAGCAGCCCCGGGACAGGATATGGCTACACCTTC	CASSPGTGYGYTF
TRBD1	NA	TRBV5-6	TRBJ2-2	TGTGCCAGCAGCTTCCTGGACAGGGCGAACACCGGGGAGCTGTTTTTT	CASSFLDRANTGELFF
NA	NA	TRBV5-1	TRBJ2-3	TGCGCCAGCAGCTTGGCAGGTAGCACAGATACGCAGTATTTT	CASSLAGSTDTQYF
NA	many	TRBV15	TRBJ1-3	TGTGCCACCAGCAGAGAAGTCCGGGGGCCGACTGGAAACACCATATATTTT	CATSREVRGPTGNTIYF